This T cell receptor (beta chain) was identified during a study of T cell responses to AZD1222 COVID-19 vaccine. With regard to this clone: Antigen specificity is unknown.

The study, taken as a whole, reports: Reports say nearly half of spike-specific TCRs go after unmutated variant regions. Only six AZD1222 recipients tested seropositive at baseline. After the peak T cell response, and only then, were repertoires sampled. Clonal diversity was possibly underestimated, and white British individuals and females predominated among donors.

Repertoires were generated with immunoSEQ multiplex PCR, while TCRdb's copy carries only in-frame clones and drops some. This sample has 110,000 to 150,000 clones, with roughly 90% found just once. The source material was peripheral blood, sampled on day 0 of AZD1222 vaccination. The sequence was obtained from an adult in good health.

CDR3 coding DNA: TGTGCCAGCAGCGTAGGACAGGGAAACACCATATATTTT. Translated: CASSVGQGNTIYF. The chain links TRBV9 to TRBJ1-3; a weak D match, TRBD1 (5 bases). CDR3 length: 13 residues. V shed 0 bases and J shed 4 bases, with 5 bases lying between them. Germline V CDR1 and CDR2: SGDLS, YYNGEE. The whole variable domain, remainder taken from reference TRBV9 and TRBJ1-3, is DSGVTQTPKHLITATGQRVTLRCSPRSGDLSVYWYQQSLDQGLQFLIQYYNGEERAKGNILERFSAQQFPDLHSELNLSSLELGDSALYFCASSVGQGNTIYFGEGSWLTVV.